In this sample, the clone carrying this T cell receptor (beta chain) turned up a few times. The CDR3 sequence is 17 residues long. Per germline, CDR1 SGHDT and CDR2 YYEEEE. V was pared by 1 base and J by 2 bases, with 9 bases of the junction left unmatched. Preparation of the TCRbeta library involved a method that used unique molecular identifiers. TCRdb reprocessed the PCR reads via MiXCR and lists one record per CDR3 protein. The sample holds 450,000 to 600,000 distinct CDR3 sequences, 15% to 20% seen once. This sample is part of a study of T-cell reconstitution after alpha-beta-depleted transplantation in children.

This rearrangement joins TRBV5-6 to TRBJ2-3; 8 bases match TRBD2. The receptor was isolated from a human donor who donated a stem cell graft to a child with acute lymphoblastic leukemia. The starting material was PBMCs from the stem cell graft donor, obtained from the stem cell graft. CDR3 loop: CASSLSTSGYYTDTQYF. The CDR3 nucleotides read TGTGCCAGCAGCTTGTCCACTAGCGGTTATTACACAGATACGCAGTATTTT.